This T cell receptor beta chain was retrieved from a study of blood T cells in healthy people across ages. As for the study in general: T cells yielded about one barcoded beta molecule per two cells through template switching.

For the second PCR, which ran for roughly 7 to 11 cycles, a sample-barcoded 5' primer and a J-beta primer mix were used. TCRdb reprocessed the 5' RACE reads via MiXCR and lists one record per CDR3 protein. This sample has about 900,000 distinct CDR3 sequences, with around 62% found just once. Germline CDR1 reads LGHNA; CDR2 reads YSLEER. V lost 0 bases and J 5 bases, leaving 15 bases between the germline ends. This CDR3 has 16 amino acids. Input material: blood. V gene TRBV4-3 combines with J gene TRBJ2-3; a weak D match, TRBD1 (5 bases). The sequence was obtained from a man aged 25 to 45 in good health. CDR3 loop: CASSQDRRAGIDTQYF. For the CDR3, the DNA is TGCGCCAGCAGCCAAGATAGACGGGCAGGGATAGATACGCAGTATTTT.